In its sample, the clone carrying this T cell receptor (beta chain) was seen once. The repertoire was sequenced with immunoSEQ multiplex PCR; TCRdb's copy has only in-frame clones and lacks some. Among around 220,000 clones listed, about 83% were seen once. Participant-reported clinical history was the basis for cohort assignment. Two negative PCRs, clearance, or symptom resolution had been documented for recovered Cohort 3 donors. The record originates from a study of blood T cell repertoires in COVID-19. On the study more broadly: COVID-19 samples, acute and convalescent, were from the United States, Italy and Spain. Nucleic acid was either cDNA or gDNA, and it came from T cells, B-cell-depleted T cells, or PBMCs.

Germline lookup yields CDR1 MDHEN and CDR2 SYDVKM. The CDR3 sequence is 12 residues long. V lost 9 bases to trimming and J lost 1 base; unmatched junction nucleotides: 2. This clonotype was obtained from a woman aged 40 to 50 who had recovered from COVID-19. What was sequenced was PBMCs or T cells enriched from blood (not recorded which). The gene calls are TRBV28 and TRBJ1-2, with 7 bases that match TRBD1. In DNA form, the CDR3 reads TGTGCCAGTAGACAGGGTAACTATGGCTACACCTTC. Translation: CASRQGNYGYTF.